This is a list of T cell receptor beta chains from one sample in a study of a mutant IDH1 vaccine in newly diagnosed glioma. These receptors' targets are unknown. Assay used: immunoSEQ multiplex PCR; TCRdb lists only in-frame clones, some missing. The sample holds more than 25,000 clones, roughly four fifths seen once. This specimen was PBMCs, taken from a glioma patient whose treatment included an IDH1 peptide vaccine. The receptor source for this set is a man aged 50 to 60 with glioma. Each CDR3 is given with its conserved first and last residue. The order of the fields is V gene, D gene, J gene, clone size, CDR3 DNA, CDR3 protein. D genes are given only for firm matches. Not all rows give a size; the values are once, few, many and, for expanded clones, a class.

TRBV28,NA,TRBJ2-7,NA,TGTGCCAGCAGTTTAGATCGGGGCGAGCAGTACTTC,CASSLDRGEQYF
TRBV20-1,NA,TRBJ2-7,NA,TGCAGTGCACAGTTTGGCGAGCAGTACTTC,CSAQFGEQYF
TRBV4-2,NA,TRBJ2-5,NA,TGTGCCAGCAGCCTAAAGAGGGGAGCAGGGCAGGGGGAGACCCAGTACTTC,CASSLKRGAGQGETQYF
TRBV9,TRBD1,TRBJ1-1,few,TGTGCCAGCAGCGTGTGGGGGACAGCGAACACTGAAGCTTTCTTT,CASSVWGTANTEAFF
TRBV19,TRBD1,TRBJ2-4,NA,TGTGCCAGTCTTGGACAGGGGGAAGGGACAGCCAAAAACATTCAGTACTTC,CASLGQGEGTAKNIQYF
TRBV6-1,TRBD2,TRBJ2-7,NA,TGTGCCAGCAGTGAACGGGGGAGCGGGAGGTCGCTCTCCTACGAGCAGTACTTC,CASSERGSGRSLSYEQYF
TRBV5-6,TRBD1,TRBJ2-7,NA,TGTGCCAGCAGCCTGACAGGGAATCTCTACGAGCAGTACTTC,CASSLTGNLYEQYF
TRBV9,NA,TRBJ2-1,NA,TGTGCCAGCAGCGCCACTAGTATAATCTATGAGCAGTTCTTC,CASSATSIIYEQFF
TRBV7-8,TRBD1,TRBJ2-2,NA,TGTGCCAGCAGCCTCCGGGACAGCAACACCGGGGAGCTGTTTTTT,CASSLRDSNTGELFF
TRBV18,NA,TRBJ1-1,few,TGTGCCAGCTCACCAACAGGCACTGAAGCTTTCTTT,CASSPTGTEAFF
TRBV5-1,NA,TRBJ2-2,NA,TGCGCCAGCAGCTTCCAACCCCCGGGCGGGGAGCTGTTTTTT,CASSFQPPGGELFF
TRBV6-4,NA,TRBJ2-1,NA,TGTGCCAGCAGTGACGCCGCAGGGGAGGGTGAGCAGTTCTTC,CASSDAAGEGEQFF
TRBV28,NA,TRBJ2-7,NA,TGTGCCAGCAGTTTCATGGGTTTCTCCTACGAGCAGTACTTC,CASSFMGFSYEQYF
TRBV19,NA,TRBJ1-1,NA,TGTGCCAGTAGTATACGGGGGCTGAACACTGAAGCTTTCTTT,CASSIRGLNTEAFF
TRBV19,NA,TRBJ2-7,NA,TGTGCCAGTAGTATAGCCGGGTTCAACGAGCAGTACTTC,CASSIAGFNEQYF